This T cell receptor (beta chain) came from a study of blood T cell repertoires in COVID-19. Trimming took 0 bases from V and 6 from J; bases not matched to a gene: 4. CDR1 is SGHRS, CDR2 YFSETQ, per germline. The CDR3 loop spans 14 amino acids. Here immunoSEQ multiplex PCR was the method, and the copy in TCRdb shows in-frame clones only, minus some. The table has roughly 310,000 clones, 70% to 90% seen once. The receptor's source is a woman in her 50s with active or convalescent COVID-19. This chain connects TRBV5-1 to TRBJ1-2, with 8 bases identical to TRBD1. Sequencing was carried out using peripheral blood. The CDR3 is CASSLAQGADGYTF. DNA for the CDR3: TGCGCCAGCAGCTTGGCTCAGGGGGCGGATGGCTACACCTTC.